These 15 T cell receptor beta chains were sequenced from one sample in a study of T cell responses to AZD1222 COVID-19 vaccine. Assay: immunoSEQ multiplex PCR; the TCRdb copy retains only in-frame clones and omits some. This sample has around 77,000 clones, with more than 75% found just once. The material sequenced was peripheral blood, taken on day 0 of AZD1222 vaccination. The receptors were sampled from an adult in good health.

The chain joins TRBV11-1 to TRBJ2-1; no definite D call. Trimming pared 1 base from V and 6 bases from J, leaving 10 bases between. CDR3 size: 14 residues. The V gene's germline CDR1 is SGHAT and CDR2 FQDESV (reference sequence). CDR3 region: CASSLEAVANEQFF. DNA for the CDR3: TGTGCCAGCAGCTTAGAGGCGGTTGCCAATGAGCAGTTCTTC.

The chain links TRBV7-3 to TRBJ2-3; D perhaps matches TRBD2 (5 bases). Trimming took off 1 base at V and 6 bases at J, with 8 bases between the two ends. The CDR3 length is 13 residues. Germline CDR1 and CDR2: SGHTA and FQGTGA. In DNA form, the CDR3 reads TGTGCCAGCAGCTTAAACTGGGAGGATACGCAGTATTTT. Translating gives CASSLNWEDTQYF.

V gene TRBV5-1 combines with J gene TRBJ1-1; 7 bases are a match to TRBD1. The CDR3 covers 15 residues. Trimming cost V 1 base and J 1 base; bases outside gene matches: 4. Germline values: CDR1 SGHRS, CDR2 YFSETQ. CDR3 protein: CASSLTGQRNTEAFF. In DNA, the CDR3 is TGCGCCAGCAGCTTGACGGGACAGAGGAACACTGAAGCTTTCTTT.

The chain joins TRBV6-5 to TRBJ2-3; 10 nucleotides agree with TRBD2. Losses at the gene ends were 2 bases for V and 3 bases for J; bases not matched to a gene: 5. There are 16 residues in the CDR3. The V gene's germline CDR1 is MNHEY and CDR2 SVGAGI. CDR3 nucleotide sequence: TGTGCCAGCAGTTACACAGCGGGGGGGGGTACAGATACGCAGTATTTT. Its translation: CASSYTAGGGTDTQYF.

The chain recombines TRBV2 with TRBJ1-2; D gene ambiguous. V lost 6 bases, J lost 4 bases, and 6 bases lay in between. CDR3 length equals 11 residues. Looked up from germline, CDR1 is SNHLY and CDR2 is FYNNEI. The DNA for the CDR3 is TGTGCCAGCAGGCAGAGCTATGGCTACACCTTC. Translated, it gives CASRQSYGYTF.

The chain recombines TRBV2 with TRBJ2-3; 8 bases are a match to TRBD2. This CDR3 has 13 residues. CDR1 is SNHLY and CDR2 is FYNNEI in the germline V gene. J lost 1 base, V lost 6 bases, and 0 bases had no gene match. The CDR3 sequence: CASRLAGTDTQYF. The DNA of the CDR3 is TGTGCCAGCAGACTAGCGGGCACAGATACGCAGTATTTT.

DNA for the CDR3: TGTGCCAGCAGTTTGGCGTGGGGAAGTATGGCCGAGCAGTACTTC. As protein: CASSLAWGSMAEQYF. The J gene is TRBJ2-7, the V gene TRBV28; D not certain. The CDR3 spans 15 residues. Trimming stripped 3 bases from V and 6 bases from J, with 18 bases between. CDR1 and CDR2 (germline): MDHEN, SYDVKM.

CDR3 region: CASSRRGTEAFF. CDR3 nucleotides: TGTGCCAGCAGCCGTCGGGGCACTGAAGCTTTCTTT. The chain is built from TRBV28 and TRBJ1-1; D unresolved. Trimming shortened V by 6 bases and J by 4 bases, and 9 bases separated the two germline ends. The germline V gene encodes CDR1 MDHEN and CDR2 SYDVKM. This CDR3 comprises 12 residues.

V usage is TRBV29-1 and J usage is TRBJ1-2; TRBD1 matches at 10 bases. Germline CDR1 SQVTM, CDR2 ANQGSEA. The CDR3 spans 14 residues. V lost 4 bases to trimming and J lost 3 bases; unmatched junction nucleotides: 5. CDR3: CSVALTGGDYGYTF. CDR3 DNA: TGCAGCGTTGCCTTGACAGGGGGCGACTATGGCTACACCTTC.

The chain recombines TRBV28 with TRBJ1-2, with D maybe TRBD1 (6 bases). This CDR3 region has 14 residues. V was pared by 8 bases and J by 4 bases, with 17 bases between. Germline-derived CDR1 and CDR2 are MDHEN and SYDVKM. The CDR3 DNA follows: TGTGCCAGCCGAACAGGGCCGGTTGGCTATGGCTACACCTTC. This encodes CASRTGPVGYGYTF.

The V and J genes are TRBV28 and TRBJ1-2; D gene uncertain. This CDR3 is built from 14 residues. CDR1 is MDHEN, CDR2 SYDVKM, per germline. Trimming took off 7 bases at V and 8 bases at J, with 20 bases between the two ends. CDR3 amino acids: CASTVISGPEGYTF. The CDR3, as DNA: TGTGCCAGCACCGTGATATCTGGGCCAGAGGGCTACACCTTC.

V and J are TRBV29-1 and TRBJ1-1; 8 bases align to TRBD1. The CDR3 has 13 residues. J lost 6 bases, V lost 4 bases, and 7 bases had no gene match. Germline loops: CDR1 SQVTM, CDR2 ANQGSEA. The CDR3 loop reads CSVVTGQGSEAFF. CDR3 nucleotide sequence: TGCAGCGTTGTGACTGGACAGGGTTCTGAAGCTTTCTTT.

The V call is TRBV30, the J call TRBJ1-2, with 8 bases identical to TRBD1. The V and J ends lost 5 bases and 8 bases, in that order; junction bases with no gene match: 10. In germline, CDR1 is GTSNPN, CDR2 SVGIG (reference sequence). CDR3 size: 13 residues. As DNA, the CDR3 is TGTGCCTGGGAACAGGGGGAACTGGGAGGCTACACCTTC. It is translated as CAWEQGELGGYTF.

The V call is TRBV6-2 or TRBV6-3, the J call TRBJ2-1, with D hard to call. This CDR3 contains 11 residues. With 0 bases removed from V and 8 bases from J, the gap between germline ends came to 2 bases. CDR1 and CDR2 (germline): MNHEY, SVGEGT. The CDR3 is CASSYSDEQFF. The CDR3 region has the DNA TGTGCCAGCAGTTACTCCGATGAGCAGTTCTTC.

The rearrangement joins TRBV6-6 to TRBJ2-1; D might be TRBD2 (7 bases). The CDR3 is 14 amino acids. The V gene's germline CDR1 is MNHNY and CDR2 SVGAGI (reference sequence). The V gene lost 5 bases and the J gene lost 8 bases, with 16 bases spanning the gap. CDR3 protein: CASSPTYGGHEQFF. The CDR3 DNA is TGTGCCAGCAGTCCCACCTACGGGGGGCATGAGCAGTTCTTC.